The rows below give T cell receptor beta chains drawn from one sample of a study of PD-1 blockade in classical Hodgkin lymphoma. Sequencing used immunoSEQ multiplex PCR; TCRdb keeps in-frame clones, though not all of them. The sample holds around 66,000 clones, 80% to 90% seen once. Material: peripheral blood mononuclear cells (PBMCs), obtained at baseline. The origin of the receptors is a human donor with classical Hodgkin lymphoma. The CDR3 runs from the conserved cysteine through the conserved F or W. The D gene is left open where the match is weak.

v_gene	d_gene	j_gene	CDR3nt	CDR3aa
TRBV11-2	TRBD1	TRBJ1-6	TGTGCCAGCAGCTTTCTAAACCAGGGGGCCTATAATTCACCCCTCCACTTT	CASSFLNQGAYNSPLHF
TRBV5-1	-	TRBJ1-3	TGCGCCAGCAGCGTTGACAGGCCAGCCTCTGGAAACACCATATATTTT	CASSVDRPASGNTIYF
TRBV5-1	-	TRBJ1-6	TGCGCCAGCAGCCCGGAGGGTTGGAATAATTCACCCCTCCACTTT	CASSPEGWNNSPLHF
TRBV27	-	TRBJ1-4	TGTGCCAGCAGCGCCGGGGGGGAAAAACTGTTTTTT	CASSAGGEKLFF
TRBV29-1	-	TRBJ1-2	TGCAGCGCCCTGGACAGACCCGGCTATGGCTACACCTTC	CSALDRPGYGYTF
TRBV7-6	-	TRBJ1-1	TGTGCCAGCAGCTCAGCTACGAGGGGGACTGAAGCTTTCTTT	CASSSATRGTEAFF
TRBV5-1	-	TRBJ1-4	TGCGCCAGCAGCCAACTCTGGGGCCGAGGTGAAAAACTGTTTTTT	CASSQLWGRGEKLFF
TRBV21-1	-	TRBJ2-7	TGTGCCAGCAGCAAAGTAGAGACAGGACTTACCTACGAGCAGTACTTC	CASSKVETGLTYEQYF
TRBV6-6	-	TRBJ1-5	TGTGCCAGCAGCAGGCTCAATCAGCCCCAGCATTTT	CASSRLNQPQHF
TRBV4-1	TRBD1	TRBJ1-1	TGCGCCAGCAGCCAAGCAGGATTAGCGGGACAGGGGACCTCTGAAGCTTTCTTT	CASSQAGLAGQGTSEAFF
TRBV6-8	-	TRBJ1-3	TGTGCCAGCAGTTATAGAGGGATAGGAAACACCATATATTTT	CASSYRGIGNTIYF
TRBV28	-	TRBJ1-3	TGTGCCAGCAGCCTAGAGATCTCTGGAAACACCATATATTTT	CASSLEISGNTIYF
TRBV11-2	-	TRBJ2-1	TGTGCCACCCGCGGGTATGTCAATGAGCAGTTCTTC	CATRGYVNEQFF